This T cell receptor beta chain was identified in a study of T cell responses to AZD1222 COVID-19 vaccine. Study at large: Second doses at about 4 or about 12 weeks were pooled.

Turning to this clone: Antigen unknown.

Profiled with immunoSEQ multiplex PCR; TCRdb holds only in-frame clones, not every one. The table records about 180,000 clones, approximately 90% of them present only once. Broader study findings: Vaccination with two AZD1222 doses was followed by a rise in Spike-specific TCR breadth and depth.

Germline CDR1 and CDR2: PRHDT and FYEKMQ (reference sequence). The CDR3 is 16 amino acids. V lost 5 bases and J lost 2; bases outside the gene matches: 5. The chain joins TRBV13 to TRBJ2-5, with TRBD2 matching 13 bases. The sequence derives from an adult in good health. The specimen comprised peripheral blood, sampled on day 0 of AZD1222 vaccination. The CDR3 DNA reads TGTGCCAGCAGCCCCTGGACTAGCGGGGGACAAGAGACCCAGTACTTC. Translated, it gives CASSPWTSGGQETQYF.